The source of this T cell receptor (beta chain) is a study of cytomegalovirus exposure and HLA in healthy donors. To note about this clone: A junction end diverges from the germline sequence, so it may reflect a read error.

This CDR3 has 12 amino acids. Germline values: CDR1 SGHDN, CDR2 FVKESK. Use of 60 Vbeta and 13 Jbeta primers characterized the PCR. The repertoire was sequenced with immunoSEQ multiplex PCR; TCRdb's copy has only in-frame clones and lacks some. The sample includes fewer than 200,000 clones, 60% to 80% of them seen just once. The gene calls are TRBV14 and TRBJ2-3; D is unclear. The sequencing input was PBMCs. The receptor was isolated from a man aged 55-75 years in good health and CMV-seronegative. CDR3 sequence reads: CHSGNKTDTQYF. In nucleotides, the CDR3 is TGCCACTCGGGTAACAAAACAGATACGCAGTATTTT.